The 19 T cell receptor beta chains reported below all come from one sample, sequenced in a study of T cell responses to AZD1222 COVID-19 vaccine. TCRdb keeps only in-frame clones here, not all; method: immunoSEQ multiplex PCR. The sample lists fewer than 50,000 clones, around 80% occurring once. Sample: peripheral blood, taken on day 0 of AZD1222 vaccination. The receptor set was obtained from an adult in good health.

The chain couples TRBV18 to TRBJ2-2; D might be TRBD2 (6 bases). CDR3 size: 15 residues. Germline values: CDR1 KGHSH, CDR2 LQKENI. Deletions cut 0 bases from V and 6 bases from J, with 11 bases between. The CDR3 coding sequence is TGTGCCAGCTCACCACCGATCGGAGGGCCCGGGGAGCTGTTTTTT. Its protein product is CASSPPIGGPGELFF.

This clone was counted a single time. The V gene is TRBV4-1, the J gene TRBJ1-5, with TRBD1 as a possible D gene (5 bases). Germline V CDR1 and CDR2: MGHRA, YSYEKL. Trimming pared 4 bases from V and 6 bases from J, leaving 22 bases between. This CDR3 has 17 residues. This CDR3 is CASSPRERWGLGQPQHF. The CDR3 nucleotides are TGCGCCAGCAGCCCAAGAGAGAGGTGGGGCTTGGGTCAGCCCCAGCATTTT.

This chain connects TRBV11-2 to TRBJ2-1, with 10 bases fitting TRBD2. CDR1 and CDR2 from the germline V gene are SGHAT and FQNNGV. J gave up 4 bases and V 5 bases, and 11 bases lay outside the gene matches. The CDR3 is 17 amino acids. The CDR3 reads CASSLGIVSGGYNEQFF. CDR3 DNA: TGTGCCAGCAGCCTCGGCATTGTTAGCGGGGGGTACAATGAGCAGTTCTTC.

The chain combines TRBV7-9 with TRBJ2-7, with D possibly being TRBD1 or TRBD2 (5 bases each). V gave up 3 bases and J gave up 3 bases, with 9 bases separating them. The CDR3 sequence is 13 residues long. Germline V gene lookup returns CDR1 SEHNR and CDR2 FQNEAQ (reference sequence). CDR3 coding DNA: TGTGCCAGCAGCTTGGGGGATATCTACGAGCAGTACTTC. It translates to CASSLGDIYEQYF.

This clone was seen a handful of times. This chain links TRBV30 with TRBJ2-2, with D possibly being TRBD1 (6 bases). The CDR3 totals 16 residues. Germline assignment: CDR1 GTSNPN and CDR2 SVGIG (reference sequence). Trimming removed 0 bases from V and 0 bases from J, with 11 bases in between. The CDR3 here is CAWSVLDSANTGELFF. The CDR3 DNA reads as TGTGCCTGGAGTGTCCTGGACAGTGCGAACACCGGGGAGCTGTTTTTT.

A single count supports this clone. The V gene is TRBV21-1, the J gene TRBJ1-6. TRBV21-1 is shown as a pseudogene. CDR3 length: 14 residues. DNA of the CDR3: TGTGCCAGTGCCCCTCGGGGGGCGAAGTCACCCCTCCACTTT. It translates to CASAPRGAKSPLHF.

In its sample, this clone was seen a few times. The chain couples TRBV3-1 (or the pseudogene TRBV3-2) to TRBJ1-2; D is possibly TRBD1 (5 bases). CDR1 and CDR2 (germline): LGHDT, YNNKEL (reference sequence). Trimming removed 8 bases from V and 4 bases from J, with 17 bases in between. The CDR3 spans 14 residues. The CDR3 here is CASREEGVGYGYTF. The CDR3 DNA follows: TGTGCCAGCCGCGAGGAAGGGGTCGGCTATGGCTACACCTTC.

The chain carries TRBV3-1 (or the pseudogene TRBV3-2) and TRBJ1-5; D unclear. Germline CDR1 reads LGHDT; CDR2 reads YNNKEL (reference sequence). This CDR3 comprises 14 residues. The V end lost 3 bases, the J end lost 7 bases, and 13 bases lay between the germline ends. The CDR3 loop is CASSQGPSRQPQHF. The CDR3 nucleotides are TGTGCCAGCAGCCAGGGTCCTTCGCGACAGCCCCAGCATTTT.

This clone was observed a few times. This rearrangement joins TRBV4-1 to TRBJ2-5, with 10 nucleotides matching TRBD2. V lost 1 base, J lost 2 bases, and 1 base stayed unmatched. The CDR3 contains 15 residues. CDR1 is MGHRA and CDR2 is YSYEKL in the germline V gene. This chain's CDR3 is CASSQGTSGQETQYF. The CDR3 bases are TGCGCCAGCAGCCAAGGGACTAGCGGACAAGAGACCCAGTACTTC.

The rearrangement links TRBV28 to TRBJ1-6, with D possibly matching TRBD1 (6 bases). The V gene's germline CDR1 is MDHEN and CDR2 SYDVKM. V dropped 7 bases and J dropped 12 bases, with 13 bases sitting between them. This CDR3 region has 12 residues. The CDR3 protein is CASNREYGPLHF. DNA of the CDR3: TGTGCCAGCAACAGGGAGTATGGACCCCTCCACTTT. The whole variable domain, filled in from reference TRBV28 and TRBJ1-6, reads DVKVTQSSRYLVKRTGEKVFLECVQDMDHENMFWYRQDPGLGLRLIYFSYDVKMKEKGDIPEGYSVSREKKERFSLILESASTNQTSMYLCASNREYGPLHFGNGTRLTVT.

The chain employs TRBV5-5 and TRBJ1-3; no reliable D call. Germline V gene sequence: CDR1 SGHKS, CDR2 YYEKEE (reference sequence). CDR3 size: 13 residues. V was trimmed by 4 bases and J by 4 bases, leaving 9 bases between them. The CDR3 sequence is CASSPGSGNTIYF. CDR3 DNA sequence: TGTGCCAGCAGCCCCGGGAGCGGAAACACCATATATTTT.

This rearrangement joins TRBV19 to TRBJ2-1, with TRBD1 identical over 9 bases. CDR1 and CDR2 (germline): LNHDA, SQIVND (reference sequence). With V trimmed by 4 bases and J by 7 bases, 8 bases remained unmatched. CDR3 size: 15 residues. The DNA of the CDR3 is TGTGCCAGTAGTACCCAGACAGGGGGAGGTAATGAGCAGTTCTTC. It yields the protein CASSTQTGGGNEQFF.

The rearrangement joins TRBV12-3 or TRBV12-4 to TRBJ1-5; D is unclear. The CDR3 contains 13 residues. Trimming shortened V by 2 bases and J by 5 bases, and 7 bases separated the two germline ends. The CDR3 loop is CASSLLDDQPQHF. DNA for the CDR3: TGTGCCAGCAGTTTACTGGATGATCAGCCCCAGCATTTT.

As DNA, the CDR3 is TGTGCCAGTCGTCCCCCCAGAAGCTCCTACAATGAGCAGTTCTTC. This codes for CASRPPRSSYNEQFF. The chain recombines TRBV27 with TRBJ2-1; D is uncertain. The ends were cut back, 9 bases at V and 0 bases at J, with 15 bases in the middle. There are 15 residues in the CDR3. Germline lookup yields CDR1 MNHEY and CDR2 SMNVEV (reference sequence).

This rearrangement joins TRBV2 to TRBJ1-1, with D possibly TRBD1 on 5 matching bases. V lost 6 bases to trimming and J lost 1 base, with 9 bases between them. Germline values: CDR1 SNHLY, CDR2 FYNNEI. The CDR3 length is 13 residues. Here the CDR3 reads CASSGTANTEAFF. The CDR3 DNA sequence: TGTGCCAGCAGCGGGACGGCGAACACTGAAGCTTTCTTT. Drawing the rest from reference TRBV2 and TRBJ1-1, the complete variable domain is EPEVTQTPSHQVTQMGQEVILRCVPISNHLYFYWYRQILGQKVEFLVSFYNNEISEKSEIFDDQFSVERPDGSNFTLKIRSTKLEDSAMYFCASSGTANTEAFFGQGTRLTVV.

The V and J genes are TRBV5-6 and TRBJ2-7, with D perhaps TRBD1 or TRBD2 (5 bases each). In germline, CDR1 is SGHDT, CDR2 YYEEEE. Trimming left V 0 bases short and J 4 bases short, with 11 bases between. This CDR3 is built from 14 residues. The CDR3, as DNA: TGTGCCAGCAGCTTGGCCGGGGCCGCGTACGAGCAGTACGTC. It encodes CASSLAGAAYEQYV.

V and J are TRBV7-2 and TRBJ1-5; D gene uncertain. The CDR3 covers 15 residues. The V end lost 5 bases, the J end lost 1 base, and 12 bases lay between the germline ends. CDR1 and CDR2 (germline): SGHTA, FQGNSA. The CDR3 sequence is CASSPQTHSNQPQHF. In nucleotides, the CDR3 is TGTGCCAGCAGCCCGCAAACCCACAGCAATCAGCCCCAGCATTTT.

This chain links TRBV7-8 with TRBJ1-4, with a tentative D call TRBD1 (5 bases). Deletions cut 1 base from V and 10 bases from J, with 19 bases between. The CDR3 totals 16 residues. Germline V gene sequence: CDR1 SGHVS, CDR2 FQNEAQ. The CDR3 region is CASSLVDRNSQGKLFF. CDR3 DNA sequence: TGTGCCAGCAGCTTAGTGGACCGAAACAGTCAGGGAAAACTGTTTTTT.

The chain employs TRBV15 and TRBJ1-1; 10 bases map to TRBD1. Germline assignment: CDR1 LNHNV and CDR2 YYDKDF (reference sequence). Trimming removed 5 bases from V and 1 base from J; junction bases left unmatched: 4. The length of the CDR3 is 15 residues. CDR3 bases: TGTGCCACCAGCGCGCGGACAGGGGGGAACACTGAAGCTTTCTTT. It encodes CATSARTGGNTEAFF.